The TCR beta chain under discussion was sequenced for a study of OX40 agonist ivuxolimab in advanced cancers. Produced via immunoSEQ multiplex PCR; TCRdb's table is partial and in-frame only. The table has some 78,000 clones, about 88% seen once; the top ten hold 0.45% to 0.6%. The CDR3 spans 16 residues. Germline V CDR1 and CDR2: MGHRA, YSYEKL. V lost 6 bases and J 2 bases, leaving 20 bases between the germline ends. This material consisted of CD4+ or CD8+ T cells sorted from blood, taken in a trial of the OX40 agonist ivuxolimab. The V and J genes are TRBV4-1 and TRBJ2-7; maybe TRBD1 (6 bases). The sequence was collected from an adult with an advanced solid tumor such as melanoma, head and neck, liver or kidney cancer. The CDR3 sequence: CASSPIQGKRTYEQYF. The CDR3 bases are TGCGCCAGCAGTCCAATTCAGGGGAAGAGAACCTACGAGCAGTACTTC.